This passage covers 17 T cell receptor beta chains from one sample sequenced in a study of shared clonotypes between healthy human individuals. Repertoires were generated with immunoSEQ multiplex PCR, while TCRdb's copy carries only in-frame clones and drops some. This table holds some 1 million clones, roughly 70% found once. Sequenced material: memory CD4+ T cells sorted from blood. Subset reported: CD45RA-negative fraction. The receptor source for this set is a man between 18 and 35 years old in good health.

The rearrangement links TRBV6-1 to TRBJ2-7, with TRBD2 matching over 9 bases. This CDR3 has 14 residues. Unmatched junction bases numbered 5, after V lost 6 bases and J lost 2 bases. CDR1 is MNHNS, CDR2 SASEGT, per germline. The CDR3 spells CASRAGGFTYEQYF. In nucleotides, the CDR3 is TGTGCCAGCAGGGCGGGGGGGTTCACCTACGAGCAGTACTTC.

In its sample, this clone was seen a few times. The chain links TRBV6-1 to TRBJ1-3; a weak D match, TRBD1 (5 bases). The germline V gene encodes CDR1 MNHNS and CDR2 SASEGT. With 7 bases removed from V and 5 bases from J, the gap between germline ends came to 15 bases. This CDR3 has 14 residues. In DNA form, the CDR3 reads TGTGCCAGCACAGGCCGATTGGGACGAAACACCATATATTTT. This encodes CASTGRLGRNTIYF.

The V gene is TRBV18, the J gene TRBJ2-5; a possible D gene is TRBD2 (6 bases). V was clipped by 3 bases and J by 2 bases, with 13 bases between them. Germline V CDR1 and CDR2: KGHSH, LQKENI. The CDR3 sequence is 15 residues long. The CDR3 region has the DNA TGTGCCAGCTCACCGGCTCTAGCGACGCAAGAGACCCAGTACTTC. This sequence encodes CASSPALATQETQYF.

V gene TRBV2 combines with J gene TRBJ1-1; TRBD1 is a possible D gene (5 bases). The germline gives CDR1 SNHLY, CDR2 FYNNEI. The CDR3 spans 16 residues. V was trimmed by 3 bases and J by 5 bases, leaving 19 bases between them. The CDR3 DNA reads TGTGCCAGCAGTGATCCAGACAGCCTCGGGGGGACTGAAGCTTTCTTT. Amino acids: CASSDPDSLGGTEAFF.

The gene calls are TRBV4-3 and TRBJ2-5, with TRBD1 identical over 8 bases. Germline assignment: CDR1 LGHNA and CDR2 YSLEER. The junction had 8 bases not matched to a gene; V was cut back by 0 bases and J by 5 bases. This CDR3 spans 16 amino acids. CDR3: CASSQDPRQGSETQYF. The CDR3 bases are TGCGCCAGCAGCCAAGATCCCAGACAGGGGTCGGAGACCCAGTACTTC.

The chain has TRBV25-1 and TRBJ2-1, with D perhaps matching TRBD2 (5 bases). Per the germline V gene, CDR1 is MGHDK and CDR2 is SYGVNS. V was pared by 8 bases and J by 7 bases, with 18 bases between. The CDR3 is 14 residues long. The CDR3 loop is CASPQWTGWNEQFF. The CDR3 nucleotides read TGTGCCAGCCCTCAGTGGACGGGATGGAATGAGCAGTTCTTC.

V is TRBV28 and J is TRBJ1-1; 12 bases map to TRBD1. CDR3 length equals 15 residues. Losses at the gene ends were 2 bases for V and 5 bases for J; bases not matched to a gene: 3. Per the germline V gene, CDR1 is MDHEN and CDR2 is SYDVKM. The CDR3 loop reads CASSLGDRGRTEAFF. The CDR3 coding sequence is TGTGCCAGCAGTTTAGGGGACAGGGGGCGGACTGAAGCTTTCTTT.

V gene TRBV5-1 combines with J gene TRBJ2-5, with 12 positions matching TRBD1. This CDR3 spans 15 amino acids. CDR1 is SGHRS, CDR2 YFSETQ, per germline. The V gene end was trimmed by 5 bases and the J gene end by 4 bases; junction bases not matched to a gene: 6. Here the CDR3 reads CASRSAGQGAETQYF. The CDR3 region has the DNA TGCGCCAGCAGGTCGGCGGGACAGGGGGCAGAGACCCAGTACTTC.

This rearrangement joins TRBV5-1 to TRBJ2-3; D unresolved. CDR3 length equals 13 residues. V lost 2 bases and J 5 bases, leaving 9 bases between the germline ends. The germline V gene has CDR1 SGHRS and CDR2 YFSETQ. CDR3 sequence (DNA): TGCGCCAGCAGCTTCGAAGGTGGAGATACGCAGTATTTT. As protein: CASSFEGGDTQYF. Complete variable domain (other parts from reference TRBV5-1 and TRBJ2-3): KAGVTQTPRYLIKTRGQQVTLSCSPISGHRSVSWYQQTPGQGLQFLFEYFSETQRNKGNFPGRFSGRQFSNSRSEMNVSTLELGDSALYLCASSFEGGDTQYFGPGTRLTVL.

DNA of the CDR3: TGTGCCAGCAGTTTCGCGGGGGTGCGGCAGCCCCAGCATTTT. It yields the protein CASSFAGVRQPQHF. The J gene is TRBJ1-5, the V gene TRBV28; TRBD1 is a possible D gene (5 bases). The length of the CDR3 is 14 residues. V was trimmed by 3 bases and J by 7 bases, leaving 13 bases between them. Germline CDR1 MDHEN, CDR2 SYDVKM.

As to this clone: This sequence is one base from a far larger clone and is likely a read error. The chain couples TRBV7-2 to TRBJ2-2; D perhaps matches TRBD1 (5 bases). The CDR3 is 12 amino acids. The germline V gene encodes CDR1 SGHTA and CDR2 FQGNSA. CDR3 DNA sequence: TGTGCCAGCAGCTTGGACACCCGGGAGCTGTTTTTT. Its translation is CASSLDTRELFF. The variable domain in full, completed from reference TRBV7-2 and TRBJ2-2, reads GAGVSQSPSNKVTEKGKDVELRCDPISGHTALYWYRQSLGQGLEFLIYFQGNSAPDKSGLPSDRFSAERTGGSVSTLTIQRTQQEDSAVYLCASSLDTRELFFGEGSRLTVL.

This clone was recorded many times. The chain combines TRBV6-1 with TRBJ2-5; D is undetermined. Germline-derived CDR1 and CDR2 are MNHNS and SASEGT. V was cut by 2 bases and J by 5 bases, with 6 bases left in between. CDR3 size: 12 residues. CDR3 region: CASSELGETQYF. CDR3 bases: TGTGCCAGCAGTGAATTGGGGGAGACCCAGTACTTC.

This clone was counted at least ten times. The gene calls are TRBV10-3 and TRBJ2-1; D ambiguous. The CDR3 runs 14 residues. V was clipped by 10 bases and J by 2 bases, with 15 bases between them. Germline V gives CDR1 ENHRY, CDR2 SYGVKD. CDR3 sequence (DNA): TGTGCCACCACTCACCCCCCAGCCTACAATGAGCAGTTCTTC. Encoded protein: CATTHPPAYNEQFF.

This clone was found many times. The chain has TRBV5-1 and TRBJ2-6, with 7 bases identical to TRBD1. The V gene end was trimmed by 4 bases and the J gene end by 10 bases; junction bases not matched to a gene: 2. This CDR3 spans 12 amino acids. CDR1 and CDR2 from the germline V gene are SGHRS and YFSETQ. DNA of the CDR3: TGCGCCAGCAGCCCGGACAGGAACGTCCTGACTTTC. This codes for CASSPDRNVLTF.

The genes are TRBV30 and TRBJ2-7; the D gene is possibly TRBD1 (5 bases). The germline V and J ends were trimmed by 1 base and 2 bases, with 6 bases remaining between them. The germline V gene has CDR1 GTSNPN and CDR2 SVGIG (reference sequence). This CDR3 region has 12 residues. This CDR3 is CAWSETAYEQYF. The CDR3 coding sequence is TGTGCCTGGAGTGAGACAGCCTACGAGCAGTACTTC.

This clone was seen a handful of times. The V call is TRBV2, the J call TRBJ1-1; D is perhaps TRBD1 (6 bases). This CDR3 is 13 amino acids long. With 4 bases removed from V and 0 bases from J, the gap between germline ends came to 6 bases. CDR1 and CDR2 (germline): SNHLY, FYNNEI. For the CDR3, the DNA is TGTGCCAGCAGTGGGACAGTGAACACTGAAGCTTTCTTT. Translation: CASSGTVNTEAFF.

The V gene is TRBV19, the J gene TRBJ2-1; TRBD1 agrees at 9 bases. Germline CDR1 reads LNHDA; CDR2 reads SQIVND (reference sequence). J was trimmed by 8 bases and V by 7 bases; bases with no gene match: 9. The CDR3 runs to 14 residues. CDR3: CASTPGQGIHEQFF. CDR3 DNA: TGTGCCAGTACGCCGGGACAGGGAATCCATGAGCAGTTCTTC.